This TCR beta chain was captured by sequencing in a study of OX40 agonist ivuxolimab in advanced cancers. This CDR3 spans 15 amino acids. V lost 4 bases and J 3 bases, leaving 16 bases between the germline ends. Germline V lookup: CDR1 SGDLS, CDR2 YYNGEE. The assay was immunoSEQ multiplex PCR, and TCRdb's table has in-frame clones only and misses some. There are some 86,000 clones in the sample; about 90% occur only once, and about 8.5% lies in the top ten. The chain is built from TRBV9 and TRBJ1-1, with D possibly matching TRBD1 (5 bases). This TCR was recovered from an adult with an advanced solid tumor such as melanoma, head and neck, liver or kidney cancer. Sequencing used CD4+ or CD8+ T cells sorted from blood, obtained in a trial of the OX40 agonist ivuxolimab. The CDR3 here is CASSSRGGDYTEAFF. Written as DNA, the CDR3 is TGTGCCAGCAGCTCAAGGGGAGGGGACTACACTGAAGCTTTCTTT.